This TCR beta chain was found in a study of vaccination and CD4 T cells after COVID-19. The overall study: There were six male and four female convalescents, and two of them were Hispanic. Each post-COVID sample was drawn after diagnosis, and the median interval was approximately 96 days (range 35 to 161).

This sample's treatment: roughly nine-day PBMC culture with coronavirus spike peptide pools or control peptides (ViraFEST assay). It was before the COVID-19 pandemic (2011-2018) that the unexposed donor's CD4+ T cells were collected. An Oncomine TCR Beta short-read assay was used to sequence the DNA from cultured CD4+ T cells. It was cultured CD4+ T cells from which genomic DNA was extracted. TCRdb passed the PCR reads through MiXCR, listing each CDR3 protein once. The sample holds about 9,000 distinct CDR3 sequences, around half seen once. To note about this clonotype: Its specificity is not known.

Sequences were obtained from CD4+ T cells from blood, cultured in vitro. This receptor was identified in a human donor in good health.

CDR3 region: CATLGGGSYGYTF. CDR3 coding DNA: TGTGCCACTCTTGGGGGGGGATCCTATGGCTACACCTTC. The V gene is TRBV7-2, the J gene TRBJ1-2, with D possibly matching TRBD1 (5 bases). CDR1 SGHTA and CDR2 FQGNSA come from the germline V gene. Trimming stripped 10 bases from V and 4 bases from J, with 16 bases between. The CDR3 runs 13 residues.